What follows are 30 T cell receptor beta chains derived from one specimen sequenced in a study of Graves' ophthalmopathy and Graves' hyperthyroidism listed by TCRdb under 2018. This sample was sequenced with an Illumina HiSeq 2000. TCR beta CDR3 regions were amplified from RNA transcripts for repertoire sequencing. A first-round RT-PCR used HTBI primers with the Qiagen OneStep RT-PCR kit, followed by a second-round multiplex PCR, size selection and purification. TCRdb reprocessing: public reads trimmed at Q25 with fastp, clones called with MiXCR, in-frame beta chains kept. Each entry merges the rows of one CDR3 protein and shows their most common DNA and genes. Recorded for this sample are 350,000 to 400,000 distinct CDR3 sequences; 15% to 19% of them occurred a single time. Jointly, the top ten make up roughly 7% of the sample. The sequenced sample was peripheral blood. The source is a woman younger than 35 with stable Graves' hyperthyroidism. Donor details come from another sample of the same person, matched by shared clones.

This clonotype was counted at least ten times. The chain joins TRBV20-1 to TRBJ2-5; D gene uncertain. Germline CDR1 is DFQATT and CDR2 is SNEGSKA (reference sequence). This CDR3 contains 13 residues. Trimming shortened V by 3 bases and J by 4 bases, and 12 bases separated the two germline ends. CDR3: CSASRVERETQYF. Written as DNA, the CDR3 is TGCAGTGCTAGCCGGGTCGAAAGAGAGACCCAGTACTTC.

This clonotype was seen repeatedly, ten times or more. CDR3 nucleotides: TGTGCCAGCAGTGAGCAGGGGCCGGCTAACTATGGCTACACCTTC. Translation: CASSEQGPANYGYTF. V gene TRBV6-1 combines with J gene TRBJ1-2, with D possibly matching TRBD1 (6 bases). The CDR3 sequence is 15 residues long. The germline CDR1 and CDR2 sequences are MNHNS and SASEGT. V gave up 3 bases and J gave up 0 bases, with 11 bases separating them.

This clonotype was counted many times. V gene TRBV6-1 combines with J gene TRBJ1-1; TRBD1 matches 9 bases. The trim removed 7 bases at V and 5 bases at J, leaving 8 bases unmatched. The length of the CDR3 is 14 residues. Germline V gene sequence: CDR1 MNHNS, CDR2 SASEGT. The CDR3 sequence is CASTLTGGRTEAFF. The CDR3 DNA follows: TGTGCCAGCACCCTTACAGGGGGCCGGACTGAAGCTTTCTTT.

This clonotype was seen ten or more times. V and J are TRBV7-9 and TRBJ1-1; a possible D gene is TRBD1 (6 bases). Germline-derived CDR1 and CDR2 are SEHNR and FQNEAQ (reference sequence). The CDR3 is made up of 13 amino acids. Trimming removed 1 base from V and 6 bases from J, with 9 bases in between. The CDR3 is CASSLEGGAEAFF. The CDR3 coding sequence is TGTGCCAGCAGCTTAGAAGGGGGGGCTGAAGCTTTCTTT.

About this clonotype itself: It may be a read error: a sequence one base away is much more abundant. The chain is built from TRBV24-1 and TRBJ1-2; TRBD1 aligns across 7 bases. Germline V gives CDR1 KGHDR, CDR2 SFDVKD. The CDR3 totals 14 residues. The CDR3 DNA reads TGTGCCAGCAGTGATGGCACAGGGGACTATGGCTACACCTTC. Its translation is CASSDGTGDYGYTF.

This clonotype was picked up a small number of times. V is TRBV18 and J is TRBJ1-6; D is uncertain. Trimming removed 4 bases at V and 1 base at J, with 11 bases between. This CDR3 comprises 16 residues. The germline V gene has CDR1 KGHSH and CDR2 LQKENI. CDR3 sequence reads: CASSRSDGSYNSPLHF. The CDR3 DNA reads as TGTGCCAGCTCACGCTCGGACGGATCCTATAATTCACCCCTCCACTTT.

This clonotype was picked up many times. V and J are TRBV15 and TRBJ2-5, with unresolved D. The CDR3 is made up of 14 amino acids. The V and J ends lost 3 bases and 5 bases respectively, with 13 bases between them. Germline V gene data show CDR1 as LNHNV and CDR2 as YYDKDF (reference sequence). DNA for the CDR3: TGTGCCACCAGCAGTGATGAGGCCTGGGAGACCCAGTACTTC. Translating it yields CATSSDEAWETQYF.

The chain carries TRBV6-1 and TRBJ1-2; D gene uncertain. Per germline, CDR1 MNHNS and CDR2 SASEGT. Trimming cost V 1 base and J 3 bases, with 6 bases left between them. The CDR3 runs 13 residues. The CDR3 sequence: CASSEVADYGYTF. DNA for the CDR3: TGTGCCAGCAGTGAAGTCGCGGACTATGGCTACACCTTC.

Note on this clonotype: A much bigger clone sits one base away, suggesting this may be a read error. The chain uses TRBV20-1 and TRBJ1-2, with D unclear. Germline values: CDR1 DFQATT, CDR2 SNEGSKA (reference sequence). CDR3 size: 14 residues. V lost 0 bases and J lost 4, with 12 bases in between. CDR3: CSAREPEVGYGYTF. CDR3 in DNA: TGCAGTGCTAGAGAGCCGGAGGTGGGCTATGGCTACACCTTC.

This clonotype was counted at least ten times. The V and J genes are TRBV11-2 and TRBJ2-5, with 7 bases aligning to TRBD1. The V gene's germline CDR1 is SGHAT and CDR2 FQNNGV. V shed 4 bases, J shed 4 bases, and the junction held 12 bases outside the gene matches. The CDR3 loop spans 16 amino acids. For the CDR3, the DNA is TGTGCCAGCAGCTCGCGGACCTCAACAGGGGCAGAGACCCAGTACTTC. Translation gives CASSSRTSTGAETQYF. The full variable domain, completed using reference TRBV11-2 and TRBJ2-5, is EAGVAQSPRYKIIEKRQSVAFWCNPISGHATLYWYQQILGQGPKLLIQFQNNGVVDDSQLPKDRFSAERLKGVDSTLKIQPAKLEDSAVYLCASSSRTSTGAETQYFGPGTRLLVL.

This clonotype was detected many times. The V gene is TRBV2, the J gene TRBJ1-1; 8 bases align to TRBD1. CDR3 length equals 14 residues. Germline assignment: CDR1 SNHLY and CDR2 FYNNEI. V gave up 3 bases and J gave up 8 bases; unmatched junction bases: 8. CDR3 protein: CASSDGQGGAEAFF. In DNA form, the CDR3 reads TGTGCCAGCAGTGACGGACAGGGAGGAGCCGAAGCTTTCTTT.

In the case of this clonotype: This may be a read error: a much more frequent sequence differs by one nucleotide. CDR3 sequence (DNA): TGTGCCAGCAGTTCTCGGATTTTCCATGAAGCTTTCTTT. Translation gives CASSSRIFHEAFF. The chain is built from TRBV6-5 and TRBJ1-1; D is ambiguous. This CDR3 has 13 amino acids. Looked up from germline, CDR1 is MNHEY and CDR2 is SVGAGI. V was trimmed by 4 bases and J by 7 bases, leaving 13 bases between them.

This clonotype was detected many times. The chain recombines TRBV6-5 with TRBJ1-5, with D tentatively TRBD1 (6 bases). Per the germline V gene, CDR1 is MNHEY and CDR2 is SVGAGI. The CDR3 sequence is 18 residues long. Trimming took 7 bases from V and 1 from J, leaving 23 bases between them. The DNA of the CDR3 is TGTGCCAGCACTCCTTCTCCAGGGGTCGGGGGGAGCAATCAGCCCCAGCATTTT. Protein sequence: CASTPSPGVGGSNQPQHF.

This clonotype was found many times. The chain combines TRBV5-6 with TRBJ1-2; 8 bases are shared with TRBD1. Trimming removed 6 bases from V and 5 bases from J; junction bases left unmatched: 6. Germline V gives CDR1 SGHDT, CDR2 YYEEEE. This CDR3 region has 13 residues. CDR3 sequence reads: CASIIQGGYGYTF. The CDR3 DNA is TGTGCCAGCATCATACAGGGGGGTTATGGCTACACCTTC.

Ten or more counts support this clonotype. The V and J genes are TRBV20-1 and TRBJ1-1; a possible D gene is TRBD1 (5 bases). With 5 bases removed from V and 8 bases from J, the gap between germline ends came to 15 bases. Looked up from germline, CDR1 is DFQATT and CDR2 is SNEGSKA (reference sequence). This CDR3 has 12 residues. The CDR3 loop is CSAEGVYREAFF. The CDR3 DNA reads TGCAGTGCTGAAGGGGTGTACCGCGAAGCTTTCTTT.

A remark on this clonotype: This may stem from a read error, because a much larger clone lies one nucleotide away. CDR3 coding DNA: TGTGCCAGCAGCACTTTACAGGGGGACTTACGCTACGAGCAGTACTTC. Translating gives CASSTLQGDLRYEQYF. The genes are TRBV27 and TRBJ2-7; 8 nucleotides align to TRBD1. The V gene's germline CDR1 is MNHEY and CDR2 SMNVEV (reference sequence). The CDR3 is 16 amino acids. The ends lost 6 bases at V and 3 bases at J; junction bases unmatched: 13.

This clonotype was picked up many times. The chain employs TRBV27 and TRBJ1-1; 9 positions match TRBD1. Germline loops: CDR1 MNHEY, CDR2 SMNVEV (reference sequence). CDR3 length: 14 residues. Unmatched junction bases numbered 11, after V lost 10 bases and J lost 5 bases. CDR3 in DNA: TGTGCCACCAATAAACAGGGGGCGAGGACTGAAGCTTTCTTT. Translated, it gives CATNKQGARTEAFF.

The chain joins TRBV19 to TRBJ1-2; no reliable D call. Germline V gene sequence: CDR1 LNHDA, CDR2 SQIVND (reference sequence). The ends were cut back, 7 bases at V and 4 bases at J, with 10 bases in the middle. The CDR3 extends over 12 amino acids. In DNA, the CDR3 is TGTGCCAGTATGACGACCTCCTATGGCTACACCTTC. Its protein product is CASMTTSYGYTF. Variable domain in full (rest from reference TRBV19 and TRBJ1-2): DGGITQSPKYLFRKEGQNVTLSCEQNLNHDAMYWYRQDPGQGLRLIYYSQIVNDFQKGDIAEGYSVSREKKESFPLTVTSAQKNPTAFYLCASMTTSYGYTFGSGTRLTVV.

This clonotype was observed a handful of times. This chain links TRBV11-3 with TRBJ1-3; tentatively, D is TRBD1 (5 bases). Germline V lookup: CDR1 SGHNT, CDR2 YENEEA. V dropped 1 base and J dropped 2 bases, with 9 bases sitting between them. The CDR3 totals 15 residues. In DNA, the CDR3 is TGTGCCAGCAGCTTAGTCGGGGGACCTGGAAACACCATATATTTT. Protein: CASSLVGGPGNTIYF.

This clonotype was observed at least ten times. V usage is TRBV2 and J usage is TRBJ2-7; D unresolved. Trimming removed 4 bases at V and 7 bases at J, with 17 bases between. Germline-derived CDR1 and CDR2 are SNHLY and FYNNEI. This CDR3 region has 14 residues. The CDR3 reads CASSVEEAPTEQYF. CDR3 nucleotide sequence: TGTGCCAGCAGTGTAGAGGAAGCGCCTACAGAGCAGTACTTC. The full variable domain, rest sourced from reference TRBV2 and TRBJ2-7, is EPEVTQTPSHQVTQMGQEVILRCVPISNHLYFYWYRQILGQKVEFLVSFYNNEISEKSEIFDDQFSVERPDGSNFTLKIRSTKLEDSAMYFCASSVEEAPTEQYFGPGTRLTVT.

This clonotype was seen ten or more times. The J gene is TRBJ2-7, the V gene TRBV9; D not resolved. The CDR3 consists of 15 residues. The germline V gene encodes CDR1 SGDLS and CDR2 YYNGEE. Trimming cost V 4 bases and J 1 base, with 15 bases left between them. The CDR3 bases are TGTGCCAGCAGCCCCACAGACTTAGGGTCCTACGAGCAGTACTTC. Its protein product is CASSPTDLGSYEQYF.

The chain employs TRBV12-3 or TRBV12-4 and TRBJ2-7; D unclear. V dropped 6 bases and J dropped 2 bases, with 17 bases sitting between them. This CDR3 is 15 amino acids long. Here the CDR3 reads CASSLYPTSTYEQYF. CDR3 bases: TGTGCCAGCAGCCTCTATCCTACGTCCACCTACGAGCAGTACTTC.

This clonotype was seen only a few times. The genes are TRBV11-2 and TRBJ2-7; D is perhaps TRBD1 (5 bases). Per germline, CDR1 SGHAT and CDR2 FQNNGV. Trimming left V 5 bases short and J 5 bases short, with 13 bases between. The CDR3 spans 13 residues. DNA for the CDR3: TGTGCCAGCAGCCCGTCGACAGCCCACGAGCAGTACTTC. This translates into CASSPSTAHEQYF. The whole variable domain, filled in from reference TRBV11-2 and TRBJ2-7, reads EAGVAQSPRYKIIEKRQSVAFWCNPISGHATLYWYQQILGQGPKLLIQFQNNGVVDDSQLPKDRFSAERLKGVDSTLKIQPAKLEDSAVYLCASSPSTAHEQYFGPGTRLTVT.

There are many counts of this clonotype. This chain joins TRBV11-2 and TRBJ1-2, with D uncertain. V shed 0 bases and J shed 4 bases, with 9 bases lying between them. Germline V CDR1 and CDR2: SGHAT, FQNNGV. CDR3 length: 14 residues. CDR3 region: CASSLDRRSYGYTF. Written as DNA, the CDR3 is TGTGCCAGCAGCTTAGACCGACGGTCCTATGGCTACACCTTC.

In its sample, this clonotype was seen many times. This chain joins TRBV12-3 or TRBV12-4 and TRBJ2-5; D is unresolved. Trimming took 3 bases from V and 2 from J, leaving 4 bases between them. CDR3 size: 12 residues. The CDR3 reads CASSFVQETQYF. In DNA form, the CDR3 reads TGTGCCAGCAGTTTTGTACAAGAGACCCAGTACTTC.

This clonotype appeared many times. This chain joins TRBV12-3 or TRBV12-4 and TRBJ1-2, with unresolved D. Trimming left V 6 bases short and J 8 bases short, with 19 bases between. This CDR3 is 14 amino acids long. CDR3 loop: CASSFRALLQGYTF. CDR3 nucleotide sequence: TGTGCCAGCAGCTTTAGGGCCCTGCTTCAGGGCTACACCTTC.

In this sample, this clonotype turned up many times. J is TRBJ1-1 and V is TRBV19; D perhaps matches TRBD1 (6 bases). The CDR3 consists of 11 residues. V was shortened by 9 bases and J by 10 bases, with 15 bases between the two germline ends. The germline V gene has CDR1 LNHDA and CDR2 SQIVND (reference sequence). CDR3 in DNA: TGTGCCAGCCTCTCACTGGGGGCAGCTTTCTTT. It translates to CASLSLGAAFF. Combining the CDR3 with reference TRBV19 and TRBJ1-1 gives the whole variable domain DGGITQSPKYLFRKEGQNVTLSCEQNLNHDAMYWYRQDPGQGLRLIYYSQIVNDFQKGDIAEGYSVSREKKESFPLTVTSAQKNPTAFYLCASLSLGAAFFGQGTRLTVV.

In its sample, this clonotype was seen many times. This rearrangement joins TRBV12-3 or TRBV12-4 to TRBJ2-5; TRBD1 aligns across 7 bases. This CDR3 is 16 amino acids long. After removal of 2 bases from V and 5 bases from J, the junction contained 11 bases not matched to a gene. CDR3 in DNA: TGTGCCAGCAGTTTATCGTGGGACAGTTCGGTCGAGACCCAGTACTTC. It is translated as CASSLSWDSSVETQYF.

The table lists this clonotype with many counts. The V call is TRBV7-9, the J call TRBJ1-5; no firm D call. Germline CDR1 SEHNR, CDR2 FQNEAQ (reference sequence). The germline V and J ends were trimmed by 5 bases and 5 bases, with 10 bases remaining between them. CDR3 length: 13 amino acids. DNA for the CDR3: TGTGCCAGCAGCCTAGAACAAGATCAGCCCCAGCATTTT. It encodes CASSLEQDQPQHF.

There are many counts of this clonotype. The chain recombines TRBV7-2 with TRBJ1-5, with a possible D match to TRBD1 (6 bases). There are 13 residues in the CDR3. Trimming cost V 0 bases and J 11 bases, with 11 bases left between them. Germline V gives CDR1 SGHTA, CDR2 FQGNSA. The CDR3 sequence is CASSLAQGGTQHF. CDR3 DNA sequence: TGTGCCAGCAGCTTAGCGCAAGGGGGGACCCAGCATTTT.